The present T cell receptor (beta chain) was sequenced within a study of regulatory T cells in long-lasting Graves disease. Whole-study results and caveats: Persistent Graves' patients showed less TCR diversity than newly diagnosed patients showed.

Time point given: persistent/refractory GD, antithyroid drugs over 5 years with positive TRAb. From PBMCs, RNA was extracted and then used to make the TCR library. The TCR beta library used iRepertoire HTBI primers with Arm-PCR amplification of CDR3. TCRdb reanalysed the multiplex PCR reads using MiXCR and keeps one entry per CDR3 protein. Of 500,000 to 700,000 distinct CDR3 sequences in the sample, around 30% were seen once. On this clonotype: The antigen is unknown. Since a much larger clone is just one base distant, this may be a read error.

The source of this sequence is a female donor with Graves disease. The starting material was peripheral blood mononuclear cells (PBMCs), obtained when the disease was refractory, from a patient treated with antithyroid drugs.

The CDR3 DNA reads TGTGCCAGCGGCACCTCAGCCACCGGGGAGCTGTTTTTT. Translating gives CASGTSATGELFF. The chain uses TRBV11-3 and TRBJ2-2; no clear D gene. Germline loops: CDR1 SGHNT, CDR2 YENEEA. The CDR3 consists of 13 residues. Trimming left V 8 bases short and J 4 bases short, with 11 bases between. The full variable domain, in which reference TRBV11-3 and TRBJ2-2 provide the parts outside the CDR3, is EAGVVQSPRYKIIEKKQPVAFWCNPISGHNTLYWYLQNLGQGPELLIRYENEEAVDDSQLPKDRFSAERLKGVDSTLKIQPAELGDSAVYLCASGTSATGELFFGEGSRLTVL.